Listed below are T cell receptor beta chains from one sample, sequenced in a study of glioma-infiltrating T cells. Each CDR3 protein is one row after TCRdb ran MiXCR on the multiplex PCR reads. The table has 100,000 to 150,000 distinct CDR3 sequences, under 30% seen once. Sample: glioma tissue, nonneoplastic brain tissue, or PBMCs (not recorded which). The receptors were sampled from a human donor with low-grade glioma or glioblastoma, undergoing nonglioma brain surgery, or in good health (not recorded which). Both conserved end residues are part of each CDR3. A D gene is named only where the DNA matches it firmly. Where a row states a size, it is once, few, many or the class of an expanded clone; other rows omit it.

j_call | d_call | clone_size | v_call | cdr3_aa | cdr3_nt
TRBJ2-3 | TRBD1 | NA | TRBV3-1 | CASSKRTGLGTDTQYF | TGTGCCAGCAGCAAACGGACAGGCCTGGGGACAGATACGCAGTATTTT
TRBJ2-3 | TRBD2 | NA | TRBV25-1 | CASSEGSGGATDTQYF | TGTGCCAGCAGTGAAGGTAGCGGGGGGGCAACAGATACGCAGTATTTT
TRBJ2-1 | NA | few | TRBV7-2 | CASSKTPIVGEQFF | TGTGCCAGCAGCAAAACCCCAATAGTGGGTGAGCAGTTCTTC
TRBJ1-3 | NA | NA | TRBV18 | CASSPGGSGNTIYF | TGTGCCAGCTCACCAGGGGGCTCTGGAAACACCATATATTTT
TRBJ1-2 | NA | few | TRBV7-9 | CASSLLQEGGYTF | TGTGCCAGCAGCTTGCTCCAGGAAGGTGGCTACACCTTC
TRBJ1-6 | NA | many | TRBV25-1 | CASSDRVDSPLHF | TGTGCCAGCAGTGACAGGGTGGATTCACCCCTCCACTTT
TRBJ2-3 | NA | many | TRBV10-3 | CAISERADTDTQYF | TGTGCCATCAGTGAGCGGGCGGACACAGATACGCAGTATTTT
TRBJ2-2 | NA | many | TRBV2 | CASKRSTEGTGELFF | TGTGCCAGCAAGCGGAGTACAGAAGGAACCGGGGAGCTGTTTTTT
TRBJ1-2 | NA | NA | TRBV6-5 | CASRTSNINYGYTF | TGTGCCAGCAGAACCTCCAACATCAACTATGGCTACACCTTC
TRBJ1-2 | NA | few | TRBV6-2/TRBV6-3 | CASSYSSREYGYTF | TGTGCCAGCAGTTACTCGAGCAGGGAGTACGGCTACACCTTC
TRBJ2-2 | NA | few | TRBV7-2 | CASSFGTVGGTTGELFF | TGTGCCAGCAGCTTCGGAACCGTCGGAGGGACCACCGGGGAGCTGTTTTTT
TRBJ1-2 | NA | NA | TRBV3-1 | CASSQDRGQGGYTF | TGTGCCAGCAGCCAAGATCGGGGGCAAGGAGGCTACACCTTC
TRBJ1-1 | NA | many | TRBV27 | CASVAGRVGEAFF | TGTGCCAGCGTAGCTGGGCGAGTGGGTGAAGCTTTCTTT
TRBJ1-3 | NA | few | TRBV25-1 | CASSDPGGGNTIYF | TGTGCCAGCAGTGACCCGGGGGGGGGAAACACCATATATTTT
TRBJ2-2 | TRBD2 | few | TRBV2 | CASTPGLAGRDGELFF | TGTGCCAGCACCCCGGGACTAGCGGGGAGAGACGGGGAGCTGTTTTTT
TRBJ2-4 | NA | NA | TRBV11-2 | CASSLVADLAKNIQYF | TGTGCCAGCAGCTTAGTGGCAGACCTAGCCAAAAACATTCAGTACTTC
TRBJ1-6 | NA | NA | TRBV2 | CASLNVQARSPLHF | TGTGCCAGCTTAAACGTCCAAGCTCGATCACCCCTCCACTTT
TRBJ2-1 | NA | NA | TRBV5-1 | CASSFGGDSSYNEQFF | TGCGCCAGCAGCTTTGGCGGGGATAGCTCCTACAATGAGCAGTTCTTC
TRBJ2-1 | NA | NA | TRBV3-1 | CASRLGHPSYNEQFF | TGTGCCAGCAGACTCGGACACCCATCCTACAATGAGCAGTTCTTC
TRBJ1-5 | TRBD1 | few | TRBV6-6 | CASSYSALQGDSNQPQHF | TGTGCCAGCAGTTACTCAGCTCTACAGGGGGATAGCAATCAGCCCCAGCATTTT
TRBJ2-3 | TRBD2 | NA | TRBV4-1 | CASSMGGGPSTDTQYF | TGCGCCAGCAGCATGGGCGGGGGTCCCAGCACAGATACGCAGTATTTT
TRBJ2-5 | NA | NA | TRBV20-1 | CSAQVRETQYF | TGCAGTGCCCAGGTGCGGGAGACCCAGTACTTC
TRBJ2-1 | NA | many | TRBV20-1 | CSARDFQEVYNEQFF | TGCAGTGCTAGAGATTTTCAGGAGGTCTACAATGAGCAGTTCTTC
TRBJ1-1 | TRBD1 | NA | TRBV20-1 | CSARNQATGTELEAFF | TGCAGTGCTAGAAATCAGGCAACCGGGACAGAGCTGGAAGCTTTCTTT
TRBJ2-2 | NA | NA | TRBV5-6 | CASRPGTFHTGELFF | TGTGCCAGCAGGCCCGGGACTTTCCACACCGGGGAGCTGTTTTTT
TRBJ1-5 | TRBD1 | many | TRBV6-1 | CASSPGTGNQPQHF | TGTGCCAGCAGCCCCGGGACAGGTAATCAGCCCCAGCATTTT
TRBJ2-3 | TRBD1 | NA | TRBV12-3/TRBV12-4 | CASSRTGVNTDTQYF | TGTGCCAGCAGCCGCACAGGGGTTAACACAGATACGCAGTATTTT
TRBJ1-2 | NA | NA | TRBV18 | CASSPAQINYGYTF | TGTGCCAGCTCACCAGCACAGATTAACTATGGCTACACCTTC
TRBJ2-6 | NA | NA | TRBV6-1 | CASRQSPWGGANVLTF | TGTGCCAGTCGACAGTCCCCGTGGGGAGGGGCCAACGTCCTGACTTTC